This entry lists 21 T cell receptor beta chains sequenced from one sample in a study of T cell repertoires in cytomegalovirus infection. TCRdb reanalysed the reads using MiXCR and keeps one entry per CDR3 protein. The sample gives just under 550,000 distinct CDR3 sequences, approximately 25% of which show up once; about 13% is in the top ten. The sequenced sample consisted of PBMCs. These receptors were taken from a human donor in good health (CMV status not recorded). Some clones in this sample may be carry-over from other donors' samples.

The chain joins TRBV19 to TRBJ1-5; no definite D call. Germline V gives CDR1 LNHDA, CDR2 SQIVND (reference sequence). The length of the CDR3 is 13 residues. V lost 11 bases to trimming and J lost 0 bases, with 11 bases between them. The CDR3 DNA sequence: TGTGCCGGATCGACGGATAGCAATCAGCCCCAGCATTTT. Translated: CAGSTDSNQPQHF.

Only a few counts were recorded for this clonotype. This chain joins TRBV9 and TRBJ1-5, with D unclear. V was trimmed by 2 bases and J by 2 bases, leaving 11 bases between them. Per the germline V gene, CDR1 is SGDLS and CDR2 is YYNGEE. The CDR3 sequence is 15 residues long. The CDR3 DNA follows: TGTGCCAGCAGCGTCGGCAGTCAAGGCAATCAGCCCCAGCATTTT. Translating gives CASSVGSQGNQPQHF.

The sample holds a few counts of this clonotype. For the CDR3, the DNA is TGTGCCAGCAGCCACTATAGCACAGATACGCAGTATTTT. Translated, it gives CASSHYSTDTQYF. This chain links TRBV6-2 or TRBV6-3 with TRBJ2-3, with D unclear. Germline CDR1 is MNHEY and CDR2 is SVGEGT. Trimming cost V 6 bases and J 0 bases, with 7 bases left between them. CDR3 length: 13 amino acids.

The J gene is TRBJ2-3, the V gene TRBV27; no clear D. This CDR3 is 14 amino acids long. V gave up 2 bases and J gave up 4 bases, with 10 bases separating them. CDR1 is MNHEY, CDR2 SMNVEV, per germline (reference sequence). CDR3 amino acids: CASSLARQADTQYF. CDR3 nucleotides: TGTGCCAGCAGTTTAGCCCGCCAGGCAGATACGCAGTATTTT.

This clonotype has a handful of counts. The chain employs TRBV19 and TRBJ2-7; 9 bases agree with TRBD1. Germline CDR1 is LNHDA and CDR2 is SQIVND (reference sequence). The CDR3 contains 13 residues. The junction had 3 bases not matched to a gene; V was cut back by 5 bases and J by 4 bases. As DNA, the CDR3 is TGTGCCAGTAGTTTCGGACAGGGGTACGAGCAGTACTTC. Amino acid sequence: CASSFGQGYEQYF. The entire variable domain, with the rest obtained from reference TRBV19 and TRBJ2-7, is as follows: DGGITQSPKYLFRKEGQNVTLSCEQNLNHDAMYWYRQDPGQGLRLIYYSQIVNDFQKGDIAEGYSVSREKKESFPLTVTSAQKNPTAFYLCASSFGQGYEQYFGPGTRLTVT.

This sequence joins TRBV4-3 and TRBJ2-1; D uncertain. The germline gives CDR1 LGHNA, CDR2 YSLEER. The CDR3 consists of 15 residues. V dropped 1 base and J dropped 7 bases, with 14 bases sitting between them. The CDR3 reads CASSQGTRALNEQFF. In nucleotides, the CDR3 is TGCGCCAGCAGCCAAGGAACCCGGGCGCTAAATGAGCAGTTCTTC.

This clonotype was detected only a few times. The chain recombines TRBV7-2 with TRBJ1-2; TRBD1 aligns across 9 bases. CDR1 and CDR2 (germline): SGHTA, FQGNSA. The length of the CDR3 is 14 residues. V lost 4 bases, J lost 6 bases, and 6 bases stayed unmatched. The CDR3 spells CASSSGQGADGYTF. The CDR3 DNA is TGTGCCAGCAGCTCGGGACAGGGTGCGGATGGCTACACCTTC.

This chain uses TRBV29-1 with TRBJ2-5; a possible D gene is TRBD1 (5 bases). Per the germline V gene, CDR1 is SQVTM and CDR2 is ANQGSEA. Between the trimmed V and J ends, which lost 5 bases and 4 bases, there was a span of 14 bases. CDR3 length: 13 amino acids. DNA for the CDR3: TGCAGCGTTCTCCAGGGTATTGGAGAGACCCAGTACTTC. Translation: CSVLQGIGETQYF.

The J gene is TRBJ1-1, the V gene TRBV6-5; D not certain. Trimming shortened V by 5 bases and J by 2 bases, and 9 bases separated the two germline ends. This CDR3 region has 13 residues. CDR1 MNHEY and CDR2 SVGAGI come from the germline V gene. CDR3 residues: CASSPVINTEAFF. In DNA, the CDR3 is TGTGCCAGCAGTCCCGTCATAAACACTGAAGCTTTCTTT.

In nucleotides, the CDR3 is TGTGCCAGCAGTGAGAACGGACGTTACGACAATGAGCAGTTCTTC. Encoded protein: CASSENGRYDNEQFF. The chain uses TRBV6-4 and TRBJ2-1, with no clear D. The V gene lost 3 bases and the J gene lost 5 bases, with 14 bases spanning the gap. The CDR3 is 15 amino acids. Germline assignment: CDR1 MRHNA and CDR2 SNTAGT.

This clonotype was found a few times. The V and J genes are TRBV20-1 and TRBJ1-1; 7 bases are a match to TRBD1. This CDR3 comprises 14 residues. V trimming: 5 bases; J trimming: 0 bases; junction bases outside the gene matches: 6. CDR1 is DFQATT and CDR2 is SNEGSKA in the germline V gene (reference sequence). CDR3 in amino acids: CSAPTTGMNTEAFF. The CDR3 DNA sequence: TGCAGTGCTCCAACGACAGGGATGAACACTGAAGCTTTCTTT.

This clonotype was counted a few times. The V call is TRBV20-1, the J call TRBJ1-1, with TRBD1 as a possible D gene (5 bases). CDR1 is DFQATT, CDR2 SNEGSKA, per germline (reference sequence). CDR3 length: 14 amino acids. Trimming took 6 bases from V and 6 from J, leaving 20 bases between them. CDR3 sequence (DNA): TGCAGTGCGGGGGGAGGGTCAGGATATCCTGAAGCTTTCTTT. As protein: CSAGGGSGYPEAFF.

This clonotype was counted a few times. The CDR3: CASSQNTQNTEAFF. The CDR3 DNA sequence: TGTGCCAGCTCCCAAAATACACAGAACACTGAAGCTTTCTTT. The chain employs TRBV6-2 or TRBV6-3 and TRBJ1-1; D is ambiguous. The CDR3 has 14 residues. Trimming removed 8 bases from V and 1 base from J, with 14 bases in between. Germline loops: CDR1 MNHEY, CDR2 SVGEGT.

The rearrangement joins TRBV5-1 to TRBJ2-1; the match to TRBD2 covers 9 bases. After removal of 5 bases from V and 11 bases from J, the junction contained 8 bases not matched to a gene. The germline CDR1 and CDR2 sequences are SGHRS and YFSETQ. This CDR3 has 13 amino acids. The CDR3 region has the DNA TGCGCCAGCAGTTCGGGACTAGCCTATCAGCAGTTCTTC. Translated: CASSSGLAYQQFF. Complete variable domain (other parts from reference TRBV5-1 and TRBJ2-1): KAGVTQTPRYLIKTRGQQVTLSCSPISGHRSVSWYQQTPGQGLQFLFEYFSETQRNKGNFPGRFSGRQFSNSRSEMNVSTLELGDSALYLCASSSGLAYQQFFGPGTRLTVL.

Turning to this clonotype: Just one base apart from a much larger clone, this may be a read error. The chain links TRBV7-2 to TRBJ1-4; D uncertain. Germline V lookup: CDR1 SGHTA, CDR2 FQGNSA. The V and J ends lost 2 bases and 8 bases respectively, with 15 bases between them. The CDR3 spans 15 residues. CDR3 DNA sequence: TGTGCCAGCAGCTTAACCGGCCCAAGAGGAGAAAAACTGTTTTTT. Protein product: CASSLTGPRGEKLFF.

This clonotype was counted at least ten times. This chain connects TRBV7-2 to TRBJ1-2, with 8 nucleotides matching TRBD1. CDR1 SGHTA and CDR2 FQGNSA come from the germline V gene. This CDR3 spans 16 amino acids. V was pared by 4 bases and J by 4 bases, with 11 bases of the junction left unmatched. CDR3 amino acids: CASSSKTGQEFYGYTF. The DNA of the CDR3 is TGTGCCAGCAGCTCCAAGACGGGACAGGAGTTCTATGGCTACACCTTC.

This clonotype was found many times. V is TRBV28 and J is TRBJ2-2; no clear D. This CDR3 comprises 13 residues. Trimming stripped 5 bases from V and 7 bases from J, with 11 bases between. Per the germline V gene, CDR1 is MDHEN and CDR2 is SYDVKM. CDR3 DNA: TGTGCCAGCAGTCCTGTTCAGGTCGGGGAGCTGTTTTTT. It encodes CASSPVQVGELFF.

This clonotype was counted a few times. At one of its ends the junction is not consistent with the germline gene, which may arise from a read error. The chain links TRBV7-7 to TRBJ2-1; 13 bases agree with TRBD2. The length of the CDR3 is 16 residues. CDR1 is SSHAT, CDR2 FNYEAQ, per germline (reference sequence). CDR3 sequence: CASSRTSGRADNEQFF. The CDR3 DNA sequence: TGTGCTAGCAGCCGAACTAGCGGGAGGGCCGACAATGAGCAGTTCTTC.

The chain carries TRBV5-6 and TRBJ1-1; possibly TRBD1 for D (5 bases). Per the germline V gene, CDR1 is SGHDT and CDR2 is YYEEEE. The CDR3 consists of 15 residues. V was cut by 3 bases and J by 0 bases, with 12 bases left in between. DNA for the CDR3: TGTGCCAGCAGCTCCTGGGGGGGGATGAACACTGAAGCTTTCTTT. Translating it yields CASSSWGGMNTEAFF. The full variable domain, in which reference TRBV5-6 and TRBJ1-1 provide the parts outside the CDR3, is DAGVTQSPTHLIKTRGQQVTLRCSPKSGHDTVSWYQQALGQGPQFIFQYYEEEERQRGNFPDRFSGHQFPNYSSELNVNALLLGDSALYLCASSSWGGMNTEAFFGQGTRLTVV.

This sequence joins TRBV6-1 and TRBJ2-1, with TRBD2 matching over 9 bases. The V gene's germline CDR1 is MNHNS and CDR2 SASEGT. Trimming took 3 bases from V and 3 from J; bases not matched to a gene: 9. The CDR3 totals 17 residues. Here the CDR3 reads CASSDVTGTSFYNEQFF. The CDR3 nucleotides read TGTGCCAGCAGTGACGTAACCGGGACTAGCTTCTACAATGAGCAGTTCTTC.

This sequence joins TRBV3-1 and TRBJ1-1; unclear D gene. Trimming left V 4 bases short and J 1 base short, with 7 bases between. In germline, CDR1 is LGHDT, CDR2 YNNKEL (reference sequence). The CDR3 loop spans 13 amino acids. The CDR3 DNA sequence: TGTGCCAGCAGCCGCAAGCAGAACACTGAAGCTTTCTTT. Translated, it gives CASSRKQNTEAFF.